Sequencing of this TCR beta chain was carried out in a study of response to subunit inactivated influenza vaccine. TCRdb fed the RT-PCR reads into MiXCR, producing one record per CDR3 protein. The top ten hold 11% of the sample, which has about 570,000 distinct CDR3 sequences, about 11% seen once. The same data also went into a second study, on T cells expressing NK-cell markers. That study adds: Generation of TCR beta cDNA was performed by 5'RACE template switching incorporating UMIs. The authors derived TCR beta repertoires from sorted CD3+CD56+NKG2C+, CD3+CD56+NKG2C- and CD3+CD56-NKG2C+ T cells. Roughly 1.0-8% of CD8+ T cells in about six donors belonged to dominant NKG2C+ clonotypes. In a handful of donors, dominant clonotypes made up roughly 28.3-65% of CD3+CD56-NKG2C+ cells.

The clonotype comes from a man aged 50 to 60 who received an inactivated influenza vaccine. The material was PBMCs from blood, obtained on the day of vaccination.

Written as DNA, the CDR3 is TGTGCCAGCAGCCCCGCTGTGGGGGCTATCCAGTACTTC. Residues: CASSPAVGAIQYF. V and J are TRBV7-9 and TRBJ2-4; maybe TRBD1 (6 bases). CDR1 is SEHNR and CDR2 is FQNEAQ in the germline V gene (reference sequence). Deletions cut 5 bases from V and 13 bases from J, with 18 bases between. CDR3 length: 13 residues.